A single sample gave rise to the 12 T cell receptor beta chains below, sequenced in a study of blood T cells in healthy people across ages. Using a J-beta primer mix together with a sample-barcoded 5' primer, a second PCR was run for roughly 6 to 11 cycles. TCRdb re-called the 5' RACE reads through MiXCR, storing one row per CDR3 protein. The sample yields over 1,300,000 distinct CDR3 sequences, around 59% seen once. Material for sequencing was blood. The receptor source for this set is a man between 18 and 35 years old in good health.

The chain uses TRBV7-2 and TRBJ1-3; D call uncertain. The germline gives CDR1 SGHTA, CDR2 FQGNSA. This CDR3 has 14 residues. V was shortened by 5 bases and J by 8 bases, with 16 bases between the two germline ends. Here the CDR3 reads CASSKRRPSDTIYF. The CDR3 DNA is TGTGCCAGCAGCAAACGGAGGCCCAGCGACACCATATATTTT.

V is TRBV12-3 or TRBV12-4 and J is TRBJ2-7; 8 bases line up with TRBD2. There are 16 residues in the CDR3. V shed 5 bases and J 2 bases; nucleotides not matched to a gene: 11. The CDR3 loop reads CASSRAAGLGTYEQYF. The CDR3 nucleotides read TGTGCCAGCAGTAGGGCTGCGGGACTAGGAACCTACGAGCAGTACTTC.

The chain uses TRBV12-3 or TRBV12-4 and TRBJ2-2, with D unclear. The CDR3 is made up of 11 amino acids. With 8 bases removed from V and 6 bases from J, the gap between germline ends came to 7 bases. The CDR3 bases are TGTGCCAGCGGCGGCGCCGGGGAGCTGTTTTTT. Residues: CASGGAGELFF.

V and J are TRBV27 and TRBJ2-5, with TRBD2 identical over 9 bases. V shed 0 bases, J shed 11 bases, and the junction held 10 bases outside the gene matches. The CDR3 runs 15 residues. Germline-derived CDR1 and CDR2 are MNHEY and SMNVEV (reference sequence). The CDR3 bases are TGTGCCAGCAGTTTATCGGCGGGAGGGGAAAGTGAGCAGTACTTC. Protein product: CASSLSAGGESEQYF.

V usage is TRBV5-1 and J usage is TRBJ2-1; TRBD2 matches 13 bases. J was trimmed by 13 bases and V by 1 base; bases with no gene match: 11. This CDR3 region has 16 residues. Germline CDR1 and CDR2: SGHRS and YFSETQ. The CDR3 coding sequence is TGCGCCAGCAGCTTGATACTAGCGGGAGGGGTGCAGACCCAGTTCTTC. Its translation is CASSLILAGGVQTQFF.

There are a few counts of this clonotype. This rearrangement joins TRBV12-3 or TRBV12-4 to TRBJ1-4; no reliable D call. The V gene lost 6 bases and the J gene lost 5 bases, with 4 bases spanning the gap. CDR3 length: 11 residues. This chain's CDR3 is CASRENEKLFF. In nucleotides, the CDR3 is TGTGCCAGCAGAGAAAATGAAAAACTGTTTTTT.

The gene calls are TRBV10-3 and TRBJ2-2; 7 bases match TRBD1. Unmatched junction bases numbered 17, after V lost 8 bases and J lost 5 bases. This CDR3 is built from 17 residues. The germline V gene encodes CDR1 ENHRY and CDR2 SYGVKD. The CDR3 is CAIREWTGLFGTGELFF. The CDR3, as DNA: TGTGCCATCCGCGAATGGACAGGTCTCTTCGGTACCGGGGAGCTGTTTTTT.

The chain combines TRBV12-3 or TRBV12-4 with TRBJ1-5, with 8 nucleotides matching TRBD1. The CDR3 is 15 residues long. Trimming at V came to 6 bases and at J to 6 bases, leaving 10 bases not matched to a gene. Here the CDR3 DNA reads TGTGCCAGCAGCAGCCTAGGACAGGGTGTTCAGCCCCAGCATTTT. This gives the protein CASSSLGQGVQPQHF.

The V and J genes are TRBV3-1 and TRBJ2-5; 7 bases fit TRBD1. Germline V gives CDR1 LGHDT, CDR2 YNNKEL (reference sequence). CDR3 length equals 14 residues. V lost 5 bases, J lost 11 bases, and 14 bases stayed unmatched. This CDR3 reads CASSDDRASREQYF. CDR3 in DNA: TGTGCCAGCAGCGACGACAGGGCATCTCGAGAGCAGTACTTC.

The chain employs TRBV6-1 and TRBJ2-5, with D uncertain. Germline values: CDR1 MNHNS, CDR2 SASEGT. The CDR3 length is 14 residues. The V gene lost 2 bases and the J gene lost 2 bases, with 9 bases spanning the gap. CDR3 DNA sequence: TGTGCCAGCAGTGAATTTATAGGACAAGAGACCCAGTACTTC. Translating gives CASSEFIGQETQYF.

The V gene is TRBV7-9, the J gene TRBJ2-5, with D hard to call. TRBJ2-7 matches the DNA end more closely, so the J call is doubtful. From germline, CDR1 is SEHNR and CDR2 FQNEAQ (reference sequence). The CDR3 extends over 15 amino acids. The CDR3 sequence: CASSPLATLDYEQYF. The CDR3 DNA sequence: TGTGCCAGCAGCCCCCTCGCTACCCTAGACTACGAGCAGTACTTC.

The chain has TRBV4-1 and TRBJ2-3; TRBD2 matches at 7 bases. This CDR3 spans 16 amino acids. Trimming cost V 4 bases and J 2 bases; bases outside gene matches: 9. Germline V gene sequence: CDR1 MGHRA, CDR2 YSYEKL. CDR3 in amino acids: CASSPWAGDTTDTQYF. In nucleotides, the CDR3 is TGCGCCAGCAGCCCTTGGGCGGGGGATACCACAGATACGCAGTATTTT.